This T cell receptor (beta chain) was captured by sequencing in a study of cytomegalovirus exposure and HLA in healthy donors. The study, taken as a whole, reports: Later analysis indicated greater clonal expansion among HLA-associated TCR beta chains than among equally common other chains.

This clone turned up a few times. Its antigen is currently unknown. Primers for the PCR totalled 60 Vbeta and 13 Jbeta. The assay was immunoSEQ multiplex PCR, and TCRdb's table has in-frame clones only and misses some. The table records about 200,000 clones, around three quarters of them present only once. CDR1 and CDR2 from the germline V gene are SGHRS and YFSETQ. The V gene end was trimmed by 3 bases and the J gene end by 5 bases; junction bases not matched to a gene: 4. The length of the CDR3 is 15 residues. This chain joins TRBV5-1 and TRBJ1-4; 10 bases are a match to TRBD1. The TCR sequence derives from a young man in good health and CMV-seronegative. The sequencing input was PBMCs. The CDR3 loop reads CASSWGDRGNEKLFF. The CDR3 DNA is TGCGCCAGCAGCTGGGGGGACAGGGGCAATGAAAAACTGTTTTTT.